A single sample gave rise to the 10 T cell receptor beta chains below, sequenced in a study of CD8 T cells in Susac syndrome (dated by TCRdb to 2018 to 2020). Libraries were built with the immunoSEQ multiplex PCR assay. RNA was extracted with the RNeasy kit and 0.5 to 1 ug was reverse transcribed using random hexamers. TCRdb applied fastp at Q25 and MiXCR to the public reads, then kept only in-frame beta chains. Each CDR3 protein appears once, grouped with its most common genes and DNA. Here the sample has about 140,000 distinct CDR3 sequences; 85% to 95% occur a single time. The ten largest clones represent 0.14% of the sample. Sample: CD4+ T cells from PBMCs. The receptors here all came from a human donor with Susac syndrome.

The genes are TRBV28 and TRBJ2-6, with D unclear. V was shortened by 5 bases and J by 0 bases, with 11 bases between the two germline ends. Germline V CDR1 and CDR2: MDHEN, SYDVKM. The CDR3 totals 16 residues. In DNA form, the CDR3 reads TGTGCCAGCAGTACGGCCCGCGGCTCTGGGGCCAACGTCCTGACTTTC. Its translation: CASSTARGSGANVLTF.

V is TRBV7-9 and J is TRBJ2-7; either TRBD1 or TRBD2 may supply D (6 bases each). This CDR3 spans 15 amino acids. The germline V and J ends were trimmed by 5 bases and 5 bases, with 19 bases remaining between them. Germline CDR1 and CDR2: SEHNR and FQNEAQ (reference sequence). For the CDR3, the DNA is TGTGCCAGCAGCCTCCTTCGGGGGCCCGCGGACGAGCAGTACTTC. It is translated as CASSLLRGPADEQYF. Full variable domain (remainder filled in from reference TRBV7-9 and TRBJ2-7): DTGVSQNPRHKITKRGQNVTFRCDPISEHNRLYWYRQTLGQGPEFLTYFQNEAQLEKSRLLSDRFSAERPKGSFSTLEIQRTEQGDSAMYLCASSLLRGPADEQYFGPGTRLTVT.

This rearrangement joins TRBV20-1 to TRBJ1-2; 7 nucleotides line up with TRBD1. This CDR3 has 14 amino acids. Per germline, CDR1 DFQATT and CDR2 SNEGSKA (reference sequence). After removal of 5 bases from V and 6 bases from J, the junction contained 12 bases not matched to a gene. Here the CDR3 DNA reads TGCAGTGCTCAGATAAGGCCCAGGGGGAATGGCTACACCTTC. Its translation is CSAQIRPRGNGYTF.

The chain is built from TRBV6-6 and TRBJ1-5; D is unresolved. This CDR3 has 12 residues. V was pared by 9 bases and J by 0 bases, with 6 bases between. Germline CDR1 and CDR2: MNHNY and SVGAGI (reference sequence). CDR3 sequence reads: CASRFSNQPQHF. DNA for the CDR3: TGTGCCAGTCGATTTAGCAATCAGCCCCAGCATTTT.

The chain links TRBV5-1 to TRBJ1-5; the match to TRBD1 covers 7 bases. CDR1 is SGHRS, CDR2 YFSETQ, per germline. The CDR3 covers 15 residues. The J segment lost 7 bases and the V segment lost 2 bases, leaving 9 bases of the junction unmatched. As DNA, the CDR3 is TGCGCCAGCAGCTTATCAGGGGGTGTCGGACAGCCCCAGCATTTT. Translating it yields CASSLSGGVGQPQHF.

The chain joins TRBV7-9 to TRBJ2-1, with a tentative D call TRBD2 (6 bases). The DNA end favors TRBJ2-7, so the J call may be wrong. Germline V CDR1 and CDR2: SEHNR, FQNEAQ (reference sequence). The CDR3 totals 14 residues. The CDR3 protein is CASSLAGRWDEQYF. CDR3 DNA: TGTGCCAGCAGCTTAGCGGGGAGGTGGGACGAGCAGTACTTC.

The rearrangement links TRBV6-1 to TRBJ1-5, with TRBD1 matching 10 bases. Per germline, CDR1 MNHNS and CDR2 SASEGT. There are 15 residues in the CDR3. V lost 8 bases and J lost 7; bases outside the gene matches: 11. The CDR3 region is CASRLPGQGMQPQHF. CDR3 coding DNA: TGTGCCAGCCGACTACCGGGACAGGGGATGCAGCCCCAGCATTTT.

The chain employs TRBV12-3 or TRBV12-4 and TRBJ2-4; 11 bases agree with TRBD1. V trimming: 5 bases; J trimming: 7 bases; junction bases outside the gene matches: 4. The CDR3 contains 14 residues. CDR3 residues: CASSRTGGWNIQYF. CDR3 bases: TGTGCCAGCAGTCGGACAGGGGGCTGGAACATTCAGTACTTC.

The V gene is TRBV2, the J gene TRBJ1-5, with no clear D. Germline V lookup: CDR1 SNHLY, CDR2 FYNNEI. V lost 8 bases, J lost 4 bases, and 12 bases lay in between. CDR3 length: 13 amino acids. CDR3 region: CASEKEWNQPQHF. The CDR3 bases are TGTGCCAGCGAAAAAGAGTGGAATCAGCCCCAGCATTTT.

This sequence joins TRBV29-1 and TRBJ2-1; 9 bases fit TRBD2. Germline V gene sequence: CDR1 SQVTM, CDR2 ANQGSEA. The CDR3 totals 13 residues. The trim removed 5 bases at V and 7 bases at J, leaving 6 bases unmatched. CDR3 sequence reads: CSVTRTSVNEQFF. DNA for the CDR3: TGCAGCGTTACAAGGACTAGCGTAAATGAGCAGTTCTTC.